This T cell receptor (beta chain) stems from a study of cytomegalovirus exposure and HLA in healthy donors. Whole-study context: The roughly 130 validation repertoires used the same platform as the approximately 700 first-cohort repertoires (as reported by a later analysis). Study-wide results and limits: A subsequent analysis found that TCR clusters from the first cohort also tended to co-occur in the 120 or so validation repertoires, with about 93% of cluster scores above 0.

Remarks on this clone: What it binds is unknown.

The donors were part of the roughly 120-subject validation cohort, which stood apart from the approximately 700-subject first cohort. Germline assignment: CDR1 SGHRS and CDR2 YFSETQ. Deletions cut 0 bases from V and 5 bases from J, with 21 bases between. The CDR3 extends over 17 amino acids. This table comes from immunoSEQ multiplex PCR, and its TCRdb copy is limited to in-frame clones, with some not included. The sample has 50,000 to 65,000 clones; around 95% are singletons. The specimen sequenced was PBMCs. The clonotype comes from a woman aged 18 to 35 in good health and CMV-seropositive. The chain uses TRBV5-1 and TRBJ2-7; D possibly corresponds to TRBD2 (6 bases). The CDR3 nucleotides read TGCGCCAGCAGCTTGGGGTACTTCGGGGGACCTCCGAACGAGCAGTACTTC. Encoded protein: CASSLGYFGGPPNEQYF.